Below, 28 T cell receptor beta chains from the same sample are listed, as sequenced in a study of blood T cell repertoires in COVID-19. Sequenced by immunoSEQ multiplex PCR; TCRdb stores in-frame clones only, minus some. The table lists about 250,000 clones, 86% of them singletons. Sequencing input: peripheral blood. The receptors were gathered from a woman aged 80 or over with COVID-19, enrolled during active disease.

This rearrangement joins TRBV5-6 to TRBJ1-2; D might be TRBD1 (5 bases). The germline V gene has CDR1 SGHDT and CDR2 YYEEEE. The V gene lost 0 bases and the J gene lost 3 bases, with 12 bases spanning the gap. The CDR3 extends over 15 amino acids. The CDR3 reads CASSLAAGGDYGYTF. CDR3 in DNA: TGTGCCAGCAGCTTGGCAGCCGGGGGGGACTATGGCTACACCTTC.

The V and J genes are TRBV28 and TRBJ1-1; 10 bases map to TRBD1. Germline CDR1 is MDHEN and CDR2 is SYDVKM. V lost 5 bases to trimming and J lost 3 bases; unmatched junction nucleotides: 6. The CDR3 spans 15 residues. This CDR3 is CASSPSDRGDTEAFF. CDR3 sequence (DNA): TGTGCCAGCAGTCCCTCGGACAGGGGGGACACTGAAGCTTTCTTT.

The chain links TRBV29-1 to TRBJ1-2; D is unresolved. Trimming took 3 bases from V and 5 from J, leaving 10 bases between them. The CDR3 length is 12 residues. Per the germline V gene, CDR1 is SQVTM and CDR2 is ANQGSEA. The CDR3 spells CSVDYGGYGYTF. For the CDR3, the DNA is TGCAGCGTTGATTATGGCGGGTATGGCTACACCTTC.

The rearrangement uses TRBV18 and TRBJ2-5, with 15 bases lining up with TRBD2. This CDR3 comprises 18 residues. Germline CDR1 KGHSH, CDR2 LQKENI. V dropped 3 bases and J dropped 5; count of bases not matched to a gene: 10. DNA for the CDR3: TGTGCCAGCTCACCTCGAGGACTAGCGGGGGGGAATGCGGAGACCCAGTACTTC. It is translated as CASSPRGLAGGNAETQYF. The full variable domain, its missing parts supplied by reference TRBV18 and TRBJ2-5, is NAGVMQNPRHLVRRRGQEARLRCSPMKGHSHVYWYRQLPEEGLKFMVYLQKENIIDESGMPKERFSAEFPKEGPSILRIQQVVRGDSAAYFCASSPRGLAGGNAETQYFGPGTRLLVL.

The chain recombines TRBV4-2 with TRBJ2-3, with 12 nucleotides matching TRBD1. The CDR3 is made up of 18 amino acids. Germline CDR1 and CDR2: LGHNA and YNFKEQ. V lost 3 bases and J lost 2; bases outside the gene matches: 9. CDR3 region: CASSHVPGQGAFTDTQYF. The CDR3 bases are TGTGCCAGCAGCCACGTCCCGGGACAGGGGGCGTTCACAGATACGCAGTATTTT.

This clone was observed a few times. The chain is built from TRBV30 and TRBJ1-2; D possibly corresponds to TRBD1 (6 bases). The CDR3 is 13 amino acids. Germline CDR1 and CDR2: GTSNPN and SVGIG (reference sequence). Trimming took 1 base from V and 2 from J, leaving 8 bases between them. CDR3 residues: CAWSGGPNYGYTF. The CDR3 region has the DNA TGTGCCTGGAGTGGGGGGCCAAACTATGGCTACACCTTC.

In nucleotides, the CDR3 is TGTGCCAGCAGCTTTGCTGACAGGGGGCCAGGAAACACCATATATTTT. Translation gives CASSFADRGPGNTIYF. The chain uses TRBV12-1 and TRBJ1-3; TRBD1 reflects the table's D call only, with no check against the DNA. TRBV12-1 is a pseudogene segment. The CDR3 length is 16 residues.

Remarks on this clone: Other DNA sequences in the sample encode the same CDR3. The chain carries TRBV5-6 and TRBJ2-5, with D tentatively TRBD1 (5 bases). CDR1 is SGHDT and CDR2 is YYEEEE in the germline V gene. V was pared by 2 bases and J by 2 bases, with 10 bases between. This CDR3 is built from 14 residues. The CDR3: CASSFRQGQETQYF. The CDR3 DNA reads TGTGCCAGCAGCTTCAGGCAGGGACAAGAGACCCAGTACTTC.

V is TRBV6-6 and J is TRBJ1-1; 11 nucleotides match TRBD1. Germline CDR1 and CDR2: MNHNY and SVGAGI (reference sequence). V lost 5 bases and J lost 5; bases outside the gene matches: 4. This CDR3 is 14 amino acids long. CDR3 coding DNA: TGTGCCAGCAGTCCGGGACAGGGGGGTACTGAAGCTTTCTTT. This encodes CASSPGQGGTEAFF.

The V call is TRBV7-8, the J call TRBJ2-2; no clear D gene. The germline V and J ends were trimmed by 6 bases and 4 bases, with 12 bases remaining between them. The germline V gene has CDR1 SGHVS and CDR2 FQNEAQ. This CDR3 comprises 14 residues. CDR3 sequence: CASSLTLPTGELFF. The CDR3 DNA reads TGTGCCAGCAGTCTAACTTTACCCACCGGGGAGCTGTTTTTT. The whole variable domain, filled in from reference TRBV7-8 and TRBJ2-2, reads GAGVSQSPRYKVAKRGQDVALRCDPISGHVSLFWYQQALGQGPEFLTYFQNEAQLDKSGLPSDRFFAERPEGSVSTLKIQRTQQEDSAVYLCASSLTLPTGELFFGEGSRLTVL.

The gene calls are TRBV2 and TRBJ2-1; 8 bases agree with TRBD2. The CDR3 runs to 14 residues. The V gene's germline CDR1 is SNHLY and CDR2 FYNNEI. With V trimmed by 6 bases and J by 5 bases, 6 bases remained unmatched. In nucleotides, the CDR3 is TGTGCCAGCAGCCGACCCGGGGGGGACAATGAGCAGTTCTTC. Translating it yields CASSRPGGDNEQFF. Full variable domain (rest looked up from reference TRBV2 and TRBJ2-1): EPEVTQTPSHQVTQMGQEVILRCVPISNHLYFYWYRQILGQKVEFLVSFYNNEISEKSEIFDDQFSVERPDGSNFTLKIRSTKLEDSAMYFCASSRPGGDNEQFFGPGTRLTVL.

V is TRBV7-9 and J is TRBJ2-7, with TRBD1 identical over 11 bases. V lost 5 bases and J lost 9; bases outside the gene matches: 6. The CDR3 has 13 residues. Per germline, CDR1 SEHNR and CDR2 FQNEAQ (reference sequence). The CDR3 bases are TGTGCCAGCAGCCCGGACAGGGGGCGAGGGCAGTACTTC. This codes for CASSPDRGRGQYF.

The chain has TRBV7-6 and TRBJ2-3, with D possibly TRBD1 on 6 matching bases. This CDR3 contains 15 residues. Germline V CDR1 and CDR2: SGHVS, FNYEAQ. Trimming left V 1 base short and J 2 bases short, with 10 bases between. The DNA for the CDR3 is TGTGCCAGCAGCTTAGGTCGGACAGTCACAGATACGCAGTATTTT. It specifies CASSLGRTVTDTQYF.

V usage is TRBV19 and J usage is TRBJ1-1; D call uncertain. CDR1 and CDR2 (germline): LNHDA, SQIVND (reference sequence). The length of the CDR3 is 16 residues. The ends were cut back, 3 bases at V and 5 bases at J, with 19 bases in the middle. CDR3: CASSMGAGRRRTEAFF. In DNA, the CDR3 is TGTGCCAGTAGTATGGGTGCGGGAAGGAGGCGAACTGAAGCTTTCTTT.

The rearrangement links TRBV3-1 (or the pseudogene TRBV3-2) to TRBJ2-1; possible D gene TRBD2, 5 bases. Germline CDR1 and CDR2: LGHDT and YNNKEL (reference sequence). The V end lost 1 base, the J end lost 8 bases, and 12 bases lay between the germline ends. The CDR3 loop spans 14 amino acids. CDR3 loop: CASSQGLVRDEQFF. The CDR3 DNA is TGTGCCAGCAGCCAAGGGCTAGTGAGGGATGAGCAGTTCTTC.

The gene calls are TRBV6-6 and TRBJ1-1; 12 bases map to TRBD1. The CDR3 is 15 residues long. The J segment lost 10 bases and the V segment lost 2 bases, leaving 8 bases of the junction unmatched. Germline CDR1 reads MNHNY; CDR2 reads SVGAGI (reference sequence). The CDR3 nucleotides are TGTGCCAGCAGTTACCCCGGGACAGGGGGCGATCGAGCTTTCTTT. This codes for CASSYPGTGGDRAFF.

CDR3 protein: CASSSPGGRETQYF. DNA for the CDR3: TGTGCCAGCAGTTCCCCAGGGGGGAGGGAGACCCAGTACTTC. The gene calls are TRBV6-5 and TRBJ2-5, with a possible D match to TRBD1 (7 bases). Trimming took off 4 bases at V and 5 bases at J, with 14 bases between the two ends. Germline V lookup: CDR1 MNHEY, CDR2 SVGAGI. CDR3 size: 14 residues.

The chain recombines TRBV3-1 (or the pseudogene TRBV3-2) with TRBJ1-5; no clear D. Deletions cut 5 bases from V and 5 bases from J, with 7 bases between. The CDR3 has 12 residues. Per the germline V gene, CDR1 is LGHDT and CDR2 is YNNKEL (reference sequence). The CDR3 region is CASSSRDQPQHF. For the CDR3, the DNA is TGTGCCAGCAGCTCAAGAGATCAGCCCCAGCATTTT.

The table lists this clone with a count of one. This sequence joins TRBV3-1 (or the pseudogene TRBV3-2) and TRBJ1-6; a weak D match, TRBD1 (5 bases). CDR1 is LGHDT, CDR2 YNNKEL, per germline (reference sequence). The CDR3 spans 17 residues. V was clipped by 0 bases and J by 0 bases, with 9 bases between them. The DNA of the CDR3 is TGTGCCAGCAGCCAAGAGACAGCCCTCTCCTATAATTCACCCCTCCACTTT. Its protein is CASSQETALSYNSPLHF.

This rearrangement joins TRBV5-1 to TRBJ1-4; 9 nucleotides align to TRBD1. This CDR3 region has 14 residues. Germline lookup yields CDR1 SGHRS and CDR2 YFSETQ. The V and J ends lost 7 bases and 7 bases, in that order; junction bases with no gene match: 8. CDR3: CASGLQGAGEKLFF. CDR3 bases: TGCGCCAGCGGATTACAGGGGGCGGGTGAAAAACTGTTTTTT.

The chain links TRBV6-5 to TRBJ2-7; TRBD2 is a possible D gene (5 bases). The V end was cut by 10 bases, the J end by 3 bases, with 10 bases between. The CDR3 is made up of 11 amino acids. Looked up from germline, CDR1 is MNHEY and CDR2 is SVGAGI. CDR3 region: CATHRGYEQYF. In nucleotides, the CDR3 is TGTGCCACCCACCGGGGCTACGAGCAGTACTTC.

The V call is TRBV5-1, the J call TRBJ1-6; no definite D call. This CDR3 comprises 17 residues. From germline, CDR1 is SGHRS and CDR2 YFSETQ. Deletions cut 1 base from V and 6 bases from J, with 17 bases between. The CDR3 region is CASSLLSAGSGNSPLHF. The CDR3 coding sequence is TGCGCCAGCAGCTTGCTGAGTGCGGGCTCGGGTAATTCACCCCTCCACTTT. Looking up the rest from reference TRBV5-1 and TRBJ1-6 gives the full variable domain: KAGVTQTPRYLIKTRGQQVTLSCSPISGHRSVSWYQQTPGQGLQFLFEYFSETQRNKGNFPGRFSGRQFSNSRSEMNVSTLELGDSALYLCASSLLSAGSGNSPLHFGNGTRLTVT.

This chain connects TRBV6-1 to TRBJ1-2; D gene uncertain. The CDR3 is made up of 15 amino acids. The V gene lost 0 bases and the J gene lost 4 bases, with 12 bases spanning the gap. In germline, CDR1 is MNHNS, CDR2 SASEGT. The CDR3 DNA reads TGTGCCAGCAGTGAAGCCGCCACCGGGATCTATGGCTACACCTTC. Translating it yields CASSEAATGIYGYTF.

This clone was found once. Written as DNA, the CDR3 is TGTGCCAGCTCACCCCAAGGGGCGAGCGGGGCCAACGTCCTGACTTTC. The encoded protein is CASSPQGASGANVLTF. The rearrangement joins TRBV18 to TRBJ2-6; D is possibly TRBD1 (5 bases). CDR1 is KGHSH and CDR2 is LQKENI in the germline V gene. The length of the CDR3 is 16 residues. The V gene lost 3 bases and the J gene lost 4 bases, with 13 bases spanning the gap. Complete variable domain (other parts from reference TRBV18 and TRBJ2-6): NAGVMQNPRHLVRRRGQEARLRCSPMKGHSHVYWYRQLPEEGLKFMVYLQKENIIDESGMPKERFSAEFPKEGPSILRIQQVVRGDSAAYFCASSPQGASGANVLTFGAGSRLTVL.

The V gene is TRBV2, the J gene TRBJ2-1, with no clear D. The CDR3 is 15 amino acids. V dropped 7 bases and J dropped 0 bases, with 13 bases sitting between them. The germline V gene has CDR1 SNHLY and CDR2 FYNNEI. The CDR3 DNA sequence: TGTGCCAGCACCGAATTTGAGGTCTCCTACAATGAGCAGTTCTTC. Residues: CASTEFEVSYNEQFF.

This chain's CDR3 is CASSSGQSSYNSPLHF. The DNA of the CDR3 is TGTGCCAGCAGCTCAGGACAGAGCTCCTATAATTCACCCCTCCACTTT. The rearrangement uses TRBV11-1 and TRBJ1-6; TRBD1 is a possible D gene (6 bases). Germline values: CDR1 SGHAT, CDR2 FQDESV (reference sequence). The V gene lost 4 bases and the J gene lost 0 bases, with 10 bases spanning the gap. The CDR3 length is 16 residues.

The sample holds one count of this clone. This chain uses TRBV5-1 with TRBJ1-6; 11 bases are a match to TRBD1. Germline V gene data show CDR1 as SGHRS and CDR2 as YFSETQ. There are 14 residues in the CDR3. V lost 4 bases, J lost 8 bases, and 2 bases stayed unmatched. The chain's CDR3 is CASSPDRGHSPLHF. The CDR3 DNA reads as TGCGCCAGCAGCCCGGACAGGGGGCATTCACCCCTCCACTTT.

The chain couples TRBV6-1 to TRBJ2-1; TRBD2 might be the D (7 bases). CDR3 length: 20 residues. Looked up from germline, CDR1 is MNHNS and CDR2 is SASEGT. With 0 bases removed from V and 3 bases from J, the gap between germline ends came to 24 bases. The DNA of the CDR3 is TGTGCCAGCAGTGAAGCTCCTTCTAGGGGGGGGGCCGGTTACTACAATGAGCAGTTCTTC. Its translation is CASSEAPSRGGAGYYNEQFF.